Shown below are 14 T cell receptor beta chains from a single sample sequenced in a study of human T cells and chemical hapten exposure. TCRdb re-derived calls from the RACE reads in MiXCR, one entry per CDR3 protein. Among about 160,000 distinct CDR3 sequences listed, roughly 26% were seen once. The time point: patch test 3, about 24 weeks after DPC sensitization. Treatment here: therapeutic diphenylcyclopropenone sensitization with weekly scalp DPC. This sample comprised whole blood, obtained in connection with sensitization to the hapten diphenylcyclopropenone (DPC). The origin of the receptors is a woman younger than 30 with alopecia areata. Some clones in this sample may be carry-over from other donors' samples.

This clonotype was recorded a few times. The rearrangement uses TRBV2 and TRBJ1-2; TRBD1 matches 7 bases. The V gene end was trimmed by 6 bases and the J gene end by 4 bases; junction bases not matched to a gene: 5. Germline V lookup: CDR1 SNHLY, CDR2 FYNNEI. The CDR3 runs 13 residues. CDR3 loop: CASRQRTGYGYTF. In DNA form, the CDR3 reads TGTGCCAGCAGACAACGGACAGGCTATGGCTACACCTTC.

The J gene is TRBJ1-6, the V gene TRBV6-4; possibly TRBD1 for D (5 bases). In germline, CDR1 is MRHNA, CDR2 SNTAGT. V dropped 3 bases and J dropped 7 bases, with 7 bases sitting between them. This CDR3 spans 13 amino acids. The CDR3 loop reads CASSEGDNSPLHF. The DNA of the CDR3 is TGTGCCAGCAGTGAGGGGGACAATTCACCCCTCCACTTT.

The chain uses TRBV15 and TRBJ2-1; D not certain. The germline V and J ends were trimmed by 2 bases and 7 bases, with 6 bases remaining between them. The CDR3 covers 12 residues. CDR1 and CDR2 from the germline V gene are LNHNV and YYDKDF (reference sequence). Here the CDR3 DNA reads TGTGCCACCAGCAGACAGTCAAATGAGCAGTTCTTC. Translation gives CATSRQSNEQFF.

The chain has TRBV13 and TRBJ2-1, with TRBD2 identical over 8 bases. J was trimmed by 2 bases and V by 4 bases; bases with no gene match: 1. Germline V CDR1 and CDR2: PRHDT, FYEKMQ (reference sequence). This CDR3 comprises 14 residues. CDR3 sequence reads: CASSSGLAYNEQFF. The CDR3 bases are TGTGCCAGCAGCTCGGGACTAGCCTACAATGAGCAGTTCTTC.

A few counts support this clonotype. The chain carries TRBV19 and TRBJ1-5; 7 bases match TRBD1. The CDR3 runs to 15 residues. Germline CDR1 reads LNHDA; CDR2 reads SQIVND (reference sequence). Trimming at V came to 3 bases and at J to 11 bases, leaving 13 bases not matched to a gene. The CDR3, as DNA: TGTGCCAGTAGTATCCGGGACAGTCCCTTAGAGACCCAGCATTTT. It specifies CASSIRDSPLETQHF. The whole variable domain, filled in from reference TRBV19 and TRBJ1-5, reads DGGITQSPKYLFRKEGQNVTLSCEQNLNHDAMYWYRQDPGQGLRLIYYSQIVNDFQKGDIAEGYSVSREKKESFPLTVTSAQKNPTAFYLCASSIRDSPLETQHFGDGTRLSIL.

The chain recombines TRBV21-1 with TRBJ2-5; the table's D call, TRBD1, has no DNA check behind it. TRBV21-1 is recorded as a pseudogene. The CDR3 consists of 19 residues. CDR3 protein: CASSKGEWAGHHPPRTQYF. CDR3 nucleotide sequence: TGTGCCAGCAGCAAAGGGGAGTGGGCGGGACATCACCCCCCAAGGACCCAGTACTTC.

This chain uses TRBV6-1 with TRBJ2-2; D is unresolved. V was cut by 0 bases and J by 7 bases, with 9 bases left in between. This CDR3 spans 14 amino acids. The germline V gene encodes CDR1 MNHNS and CDR2 SASEGT. The DNA for the CDR3 is TGTGCCAGCAGTGAAGCATACTGGCGCGGGGAGCTGTTTTTT. The encoded protein is CASSEAYWRGELFF.

Regarding this clonotype: An end of the junction does not agree with germline; a read error may underlie this. CDR3 nucleotides: TGCGCCAGCAGTGAGACCCCAGCCCGGCAGGGGTCCTACAATGAGCAGTTGTTC. This sequence encodes CASSETPARQGSYNEQLF. The chain couples TRBV10-1 to TRBJ2-1; the D gene is possibly TRBD1 (6 bases). The germline gives CDR1 WNHNN, CDR2 SYGVQD (reference sequence). The CDR3 runs 18 residues.

This clonotype has more than one count but fewer than ten. The chain is built from TRBV20-1 and TRBJ2-3; possible D gene TRBD2, 5 bases. Germline V gives CDR1 DFQATT, CDR2 SNEGSKA (reference sequence). The germline V and J ends were trimmed by 6 bases and 2 bases, with 9 bases remaining between them. CDR3 length: 12 residues. DNA of the CDR3: TGCAGTGCCATAGCGAACACAGATACGCAGTATTTT. This encodes CSAIANTDTQYF.

This clonotype was seen a handful of times. This chain connects TRBV21-1 to TRBJ2-5; no check of the table's D call, TRBD2, against the DNA was made. TRBV21-1 is noted as a pseudogene. There are 18 residues in the CDR3. Here the CDR3 DNA reads TGTGCCAGCCCCCCCTCCGGACTAGCGGGAGGAACCCAGGGGACCCAGTACTTC. It is translated as CASPPSGLAGGTQGTQYF.

This rearrangement joins TRBV12-3 or TRBV12-4 to TRBJ1-1; 12 nucleotides align to TRBD1. J was trimmed by 6 bases and V by 6 bases; bases with no gene match: 5. The length of the CDR3 is 14 residues. The DNA for the CDR3 is TGTGCCAGCAGCCGGGGACAGGGGGCCGCTGAAGCTTTCTTT. Translation: CASSRGQGAAEAFF.

The chain links TRBV6-2 or TRBV6-3 to TRBJ1-1; D gene unclear. V was pared by 6 bases and J by 8 bases, with 16 bases between. The CDR3 has 13 residues. Germline V gives CDR1 MNHEY, CDR2 SVGEGT. The CDR3 region is CASSLSGEGEAFF. The DNA for the CDR3 is TGTGCCAGCAGCTTATCTGGCGAGGGAGAAGCTTTCTTT.

This clonotype was observed a handful of times. The chain is built from TRBV7-9 and TRBJ1-1; 9 nucleotides agree with TRBD1. The CDR3 has 16 amino acids. Germline V gives CDR1 SEHNR, CDR2 FQNEAQ (reference sequence). With V trimmed by 5 bases and J by 8 bases, 15 bases remained unmatched. The CDR3 DNA is TGTGCCAGCAGCGCTCTGGGACAGGGAGGTCAAAGGGAAGCTTTCTTT. It codes for CASSALGQGGQREAFF. Full variable domain (missing parts from reference TRBV7-9 and TRBJ1-1): DTGVSQNPRHKITKRGQNVTFRCDPISEHNRLYWYRQTLGQGPEFLTYFQNEAQLEKSRLLSDRFSAERPKGSFSTLEIQRTEQGDSAMYLCASSALGQGGQREAFFGQGTRLTVV.

This clonotype was counted ten times or more. The chain has TRBV10-2 and TRBJ2-5; TRBD2 agrees at 7 bases. Germline V lookup: CDR1 WSHSY, CDR2 SAAADI. J gave up 2 bases and V 6 bases, and 9 bases lay outside the gene matches. The CDR3 consists of 15 residues. The CDR3 sequence: CASRAGRRDQETQYF. The CDR3 DNA is TGCGCCAGCAGAGCGGGACGTCGGGATCAAGAGACCCAGTACTTC.